These 12 T cell receptor beta chains originate from one sample sequenced in a study of PD-L1 blockade in urothelial cancer. Profiled with immunoSEQ multiplex PCR; TCRdb holds only in-frame clones, not every one. The data show some 84,000 clones, roughly 80% seen once. The sequenced sample was PBMCs, obtained around atezolizumab (anti-PD-L1) treatment. These receptors all come from an older man with urothelial cancer.

This chain links TRBV23-1 with TRBJ1-5; tentative D call: TRBD1 (6 bases). TRBV23-1 is reported as an ORF; its role is uncertain. Trimming took 3 bases from V and 6 from J, leaving 9 bases between them. The CDR3 runs to 13 residues. Written as DNA, the CDR3 is TGCGCCAGCAGTCAGACAGGAGGTCAGCCCCAGCATTTT. Its translation: CASSQTGGQPQHF.

J is TRBJ2-7 and V is TRBV10-2; the match to TRBD1 covers 9 bases. The length of the CDR3 is 19 residues. Losses at the gene ends were 6 bases for V and 3 bases for J; bases not matched to a gene: 21. CDR1 WSHSY and CDR2 SAAADI come from the germline V gene. CDR3 in DNA: TGCGCCAGCAGGGACCACCCGGGACAGGGTTGGAGGGATTACTACGAGCAGTACTTC. This codes for CASRDHPGQGWRDYYEQYF.

The genes are TRBV19 and TRBJ1-3, with D possibly TRBD1 on 6 matching bases. Trimming removed 6 bases at V and 6 bases at J, with 15 bases between. The CDR3 consists of 14 residues. The V gene's germline CDR1 is LNHDA and CDR2 SQIVND (reference sequence). The CDR3 loop reads CASSRRDIPNTIYF. The CDR3 DNA is TGTGCCAGTAGCCGCCGGGACATCCCAAACACCATATATTTT.

The chain's CDR3 is CASSETTQGSSQPQHF. The CDR3 DNA reads TGTGCCAGCAGTGAAACTACGCAGGGTTCAAGTCAGCCCCAGCATTTT. The V call is TRBV6-1, the J call TRBJ1-5; perhaps TRBD1 as D (5 bases). V was shortened by 2 bases and J by 6 bases, with 17 bases between the two germline ends. This CDR3 region has 16 residues. Germline V gene data show CDR1 as MNHNS and CDR2 as SASEGT.

Only one count was recorded for this clone. The chain employs TRBV23-1 and TRBJ1-5; no clear D. Being an ORF, TRBV23-1 has a function that is uncertain. The CDR3 sequence is 12 residues long. V was trimmed by 3 bases and J by 11 bases, leaving 11 bases between them. CDR3 coding DNA: TGCGCCAGCAGTCAGCCTGCCGGGTCCCAGCATTTT. This sequence encodes CASSQPAGSQHF.

The chain carries TRBV6-5 and TRBJ2-7, with D possibly TRBD2 on 6 matching bases. Trimming cost V 6 bases and J 2 bases, with 14 bases left between them. Germline V gene data show CDR1 as MNHEY and CDR2 as SVGAGI. The CDR3 totals 14 residues. This CDR3 is CASSAGGTAYEQYF. The CDR3 DNA follows: TGTGCCAGCAGCGCCGGGGGTACAGCCTACGAGCAGTACTTC.

The chain combines TRBV29-1 with TRBJ2-5; possible D gene TRBD2, 5 bases. The CDR3 has 13 residues. V lost 8 bases to trimming and J lost 5 bases, with 18 bases between them. CDR1 is SQVTM, CDR2 ANQGSEA, per germline. CDR3 sequence (DNA): TGCAGCCCTAGATTGGCCAGCGGCGAGACCCAGTACTTC. This gives the protein CSPRLASGETQYF.

This clone was observed a single time. This chain connects TRBV6-1 to TRBJ1-2; 8 bases line up with TRBD1. This CDR3 has 13 amino acids. Germline V gene sequence: CDR1 MNHNS, CDR2 SASEGT. V lost 5 bases to trimming and J lost 6 bases; unmatched junction nucleotides: 5. The CDR3 DNA sequence: TGTGCCAGCAGTATCCAGGGGGCGGATGGCTACACCTTC. Encoded protein: CASSIQGADGYTF.

The V and J genes are TRBV11-2 and TRBJ2-5, with TRBD1 matching 7 bases. This CDR3 has 15 residues. J lost 2 bases, V lost 4 bases, and 7 bases had no gene match. Germline assignment: CDR1 SGHAT and CDR2 FQNNGV. The CDR3 coding sequence is TGTGCCAGCAGCTCCCTTGGGACAGAACAAGAGACCCAGTACTTC. It translates to CASSSLGTEQETQYF.

The V and J genes are TRBV6-6 and TRBJ2-7; D possibly corresponds to TRBD2 (5 bases). V lost 5 bases to trimming and J lost 3 bases, with 11 bases between them. CDR1 is MNHNY, CDR2 SVGAGI, per germline (reference sequence). This CDR3 has 13 residues. CDR3 region: CASSPGRDYEQYF. The DNA for the CDR3 is TGTGCCAGCAGTCCCGGACGGGACTACGAGCAGTACTTC.

The V call is TRBV5-6, the J call TRBJ1-1; D remains ambiguous. Germline V gives CDR1 SGHDT, CDR2 YYEEEE. The V end was cut by 2 bases, the J end by 4 bases, with 12 bases between. The CDR3 consists of 14 residues. The DNA for the CDR3 is TGTGCCAGCAGCTTAGGCCCTGGGAGCACTGAAGCTTTCTTT. Translation gives CASSLGPGSTEAFF.

The CDR3 DNA reads TGTGCCAGCAGTACTCAGGGTGGGGAGACCCAGTACTTC. Encoded protein: CASSTQGGETQYF. V and J are TRBV6-1 and TRBJ2-5, with D tentatively TRBD1 (5 bases). The V gene lost 5 bases and the J gene lost 5 bases, with 12 bases spanning the gap. CDR3 size: 13 residues. Germline lookup yields CDR1 MNHNS and CDR2 SASEGT.